These 27 T cell receptor beta chains originate from one sample sequenced in a study of somatic mutations in cytotoxic T cells in rheumatoid arthritis. Using immunoSEQ multiplex PCR, the repertoire was profiled, and TCRdb retains in-frame clones only, with some absent. The table lists some 12,000 clones, around four fifths of them singletons. Sequenced input: CD8+ T cells sorted from blood. The receptors were sampled from a woman aged 60-70 years in good health.

V usage is TRBV9 and J usage is TRBJ2-1, with 11 nucleotides matching TRBD1. Germline CDR1 is SGDLS and CDR2 is YYNGEE. The CDR3 runs to 15 residues. V lost 0 bases, J lost 8 bases, and 4 bases stayed unmatched. In DNA, the CDR3 is TGTGCCAGCAGCGTAGTGGACAGGGGGCTGGATGAGCAGTTCTTC. Translating it yields CASSVVDRGLDEQFF.

This clone was seen a handful of times. The chain links TRBV30 to TRBJ2-6; 8 bases map to TRBD1. V trimming: 5 bases; J trimming: 2 bases; junction bases outside the gene matches: 2. CDR1 GTSNPN and CDR2 SVGIG come from the germline V gene (reference sequence). This CDR3 is 14 amino acids long. The CDR3 nucleotides read TGTGCCTGGCAGGGGGCGGCTGGGGCCAACGTCCTGACTTTC. Translating gives CAWQGAAGANVLTF. Drawing the rest from reference TRBV30 and TRBJ2-6, the complete variable domain is SQTIHQWPATLVQPVGSPLSLECTVEGTSNPNLYWYRQAAGRGLQLLFYSVGIGQISSEVPQNLSASRPQDRQFILSSKKLLLSDSGFYLCAWQGAAGANVLTFGAGSRLTVL.

The chain employs TRBV28 and TRBJ1-2, with D perhaps matching TRBD1 (6 bases). Germline-derived CDR1 and CDR2 are MDHEN and SYDVKM. Trimming cost V 2 bases and J 4 bases, with 11 bases left between them. There are 14 residues in the CDR3. CDR3 coding DNA: TGTGCCAGCAGTTTAACCTCAGGGGTCTATGGCTACACCTTC. Translation: CASSLTSGVYGYTF.

This clone was counted a few times. The J gene is TRBJ1-1, the V gene TRBV30, with 7 bases lining up with TRBD1. Germline V gene lookup returns CDR1 GTSNPN and CDR2 SVGIG (reference sequence). Trimming removed 6 bases from V and 4 bases from J; junction bases left unmatched: 5. The CDR3 is 12 residues long. Here the CDR3 DNA reads TGTGCCTGCGACAGGGACCCCACTGAAGCTTTCTTT. This encodes CACDRDPTEAFF.

Turning to this clone: A junction end diverges from the germline sequence, so it may reflect a read error. The rearrangement joins TRBV7-7 to TRBJ2-1, with TRBD1 identical over 8 bases. The CDR3 has 14 amino acids. Germline CDR1 is SSHAT and CDR2 is FNYEAQ (reference sequence). The DNA for the CDR3 is TGTGCTAGCAGCTTACTAACAGGGGGTGATGAGCAGTTCTTC. The encoded protein is CASSLLTGGDEQFF.

A word on this clone: The junction departs from germline at one end; a sequencing error may be responsible. The V call is TRBV7-7, the J call TRBJ2-7; D perhaps matches TRBD2 (5 bases). CDR1 is SSHAT and CDR2 is FNYEAQ in the germline V gene (reference sequence). The CDR3 is made up of 13 amino acids. The CDR3 nucleotides are TGTGCTAGCAGCTCCCCGGGGTCCCCTGAGCAGTACTTC. Its translation: CASSSPGSPEQYF.

Concerning this clone itself: This likely stems from a read error, as it lies one base from a far larger clone. The chain couples TRBV14 to TRBJ1-1, with D maybe TRBD1 (5 bases). CDR3 length equals 12 residues. Germline assignment: CDR1 SGHDN and CDR2 FVKESK. Trimming stripped 3 bases from V and 4 bases from J, with 6 bases between. The DNA of the CDR3 is TGTGCCAGCAGCCAGGGGCGCACTGAAGCTTTCTTT. Its protein is CASSQGRTEAFF.

The chain has TRBV9 and TRBJ2-3, with 12 nucleotides matching TRBD2. Germline V lookup: CDR1 SGDLS, CDR2 YYNGEE. This CDR3 region has 16 residues. The V segment lost 2 bases and the J segment 4 bases; nucleotides outside the gene matches: 5. In DNA, the CDR3 is TGTGCCAGCAGCGTGGGGAGACTAGCGGGAGCAGATACGCAGTATTTT. Translating it yields CASSVGRLAGADTQYF. The entire variable domain, with the rest obtained from reference TRBV9 and TRBJ2-3, is as follows: DSGVTQTPKHLITATGQRVTLRCSPRSGDLSVYWYQQSLDQGLQFLIQYYNGEERAKGNILERFSAQQFPDLHSELNLSSLELGDSALYFCASSVGRLAGADTQYFGPGTRLTVL.

V and J are TRBV7-9 and TRBJ1-5, with D possibly being TRBD1 (5 bases). Trimming removed 2 bases at V and 6 bases at J, with 5 bases between. Germline V gene sequence: CDR1 SEHNR, CDR2 FQNEAQ (reference sequence). The CDR3 contains 12 residues. The CDR3 nucleotides are TGTGCCAGCAGCTTAACAGGTCAGCCCCAGCATTTT. Protein: CASSLTGQPQHF.

About this clone: A far larger clone is just one base off, so this is likely a read error. This specimen includes other DNA sequences encoding the same CDR3. The rearrangement links TRBV30 to TRBJ1-3; 9 bases are shared with TRBD1. Looked up from germline, CDR1 is GTSNPN and CDR2 is SVGIG (reference sequence). CDR3 length equals 14 residues. The CDR3 coding sequence is TGTGCCTGCATGACAGGGGGAACTGGCAACACCATATATTTT. This sequence encodes CACMTGGTGNTIYF.

The rearrangement uses TRBV7-2 and TRBJ2-1, with D perhaps TRBD1 (6 bases). V was shortened by 7 bases and J by 4 bases, with 14 bases between the two germline ends. The CDR3 length is 14 residues. The germline V gene encodes CDR1 SGHTA and CDR2 FQGNSA. CDR3 nucleotides: TGTGCCAGCAACCAGATGCAGGGGTACAATGAGCAGTTCTTC. Its translation is CASNQMQGYNEQFF.

This clone is large in the sample. CDR3 nucleotide sequence: TGTGCCAGCAGTTGGACAGGGGGCGCAGATACGCAGTATTTT. Translated: CASSWTGGADTQYF. V is TRBV27 and J is TRBJ2-3, with TRBD1 identical over 11 bases. CDR1 and CDR2 (germline): MNHEY, SMNVEV (reference sequence). J was trimmed by 4 bases and V by 4 bases; bases with no gene match: 1. The CDR3 extends over 14 amino acids.

This chain links TRBV7-9 with TRBJ2-7; 7 bases are shared with TRBD1. This CDR3 is 15 amino acids long. Germline trimming cut 0 bases from V and 3 bases from J; bases unmatched to any gene: 5. Germline V gene data show CDR1 as SEHNR and CDR2 as FQNEAQ (reference sequence). This CDR3 reads CASSLARDRIYEQYF. CDR3 in DNA: TGTGCCAGCAGCTTAGCCAGGGACAGAATCTACGAGCAGTACTTC. The entire variable domain, with the rest obtained from reference TRBV7-9 and TRBJ2-7, is as follows: DTGVSQNPRHKITKRGQNVTFRCDPISEHNRLYWYRQTLGQGPEFLTYFQNEAQLEKSRLLSDRFSAERPKGSFSTLEIQRTEQGDSAMYLCASSLARDRIYEQYFGPGTRLTVT.

This rearrangement joins TRBV6-4 to TRBJ2-7; D may be TRBD2 (6 bases). Germline V gene sequence: CDR1 MRHNA, CDR2 SNTAGT. V gave up 2 bases and J gave up 7 bases, with 12 bases separating them. This CDR3 contains 13 residues. The CDR3 spells CASSDGTGREQYV. The CDR3 coding sequence is TGTGCCAGCAGTGACGGGACGGGGAGGGAGCAGTACGTC.

This chain joins TRBV11-2 and TRBJ2-1; D might be TRBD2 (5 bases). The CDR3 totals 12 residues. Trimming left V 1 base short and J 10 bases short, with 8 bases between. The V gene's germline CDR1 is SGHAT and CDR2 FQNNGV. The chain's CDR3 is CASSLAGVEQFF. In nucleotides, the CDR3 is TGTGCCAGCAGCTTAGCCGGGGTGGAGCAGTTCTTC.

The gene calls are TRBV27 and TRBJ1-6, with a weak D call TRBD1 (5 bases). Trimming cost V 6 bases and J 4 bases, with 13 bases left between them. The CDR3 extends over 15 amino acids. In germline, CDR1 is MNHEY, CDR2 SMNVEV (reference sequence). The CDR3: CASRGEGLYNSPLHF. The CDR3, as DNA: TGTGCCAGCAGGGGGGAGGGCTTATATAATTCACCCCTCCACTTT.

The chain recombines TRBV4-1 with TRBJ1-2; D might be TRBD1 (6 bases). CDR1 is MGHRA and CDR2 is YSYEKL in the germline V gene. The CDR3 extends over 15 amino acids. Trimming removed 0 bases at V and 8 bases at J, with 16 bases between. The CDR3 here is CASSQDSSGGKGYTF. The DNA for the CDR3 is TGCGCCAGCAGCCAAGATTCGAGCGGGGGCAAAGGCTACACCTTC.

V and J are TRBV9 and TRBJ2-5; 7 bases are a match to TRBD1. The CDR3 loop spans 15 amino acids. Germline CDR1 and CDR2: SGDLS and YYNGEE. V gave up 3 bases and J gave up 3 bases; unmatched junction bases: 8. The CDR3 sequence is CASSAADRVEETQYF. The CDR3 DNA reads TGTGCCAGCAGCGCAGCCGACAGGGTTGAAGAGACCCAGTACTTC.

This clone has only one observation. V usage is TRBV28 and J usage is TRBJ1-3; D uncertain. Trimming pared 0 bases from V and 0 bases from J, leaving 6 bases between. In germline, CDR1 is MDHEN, CDR2 SYDVKM. The CDR3 extends over 15 amino acids. The CDR3 loop reads CASSLWRASGNTIYF. Written as DNA, the CDR3 is TGTGCCAGCAGTTTATGGCGCGCCTCTGGAAACACCATATATTTT.

This clone has only a few counts. V is TRBV27 and J is TRBJ2-3; TRBD2 might be the D (6 bases). The CDR3 is 12 residues long. CDR1 MNHEY and CDR2 SMNVEV come from the germline V gene (reference sequence). With 6 bases removed from V and 7 bases from J, the gap between germline ends came to 11 bases. CDR3 DNA: TGTGCCAGCAGCAGGGACTGGCATACGCAGTATTTT. Translated, it gives CASSRDWHTQYF.

The chain is built from TRBV4-1 and TRBJ2-2, with 10 nucleotides matching TRBD1. The CDR3 is 16 amino acids. Losses at the gene ends were 2 bases for V and 3 bases for J; bases not matched to a gene: 3. CDR1 is MGHRA and CDR2 is YSYEKL in the germline V gene. The CDR3 reads CASSQKGTGDTGELFF. The CDR3 DNA sequence: TGCGCCAGCAGCCAAAAGGGGACAGGGGACACCGGGGAGCTGTTTTTT.

The V and J genes are TRBV15 and TRBJ1-5; D gene unclear. The germline V gene encodes CDR1 LNHNV and CDR2 YYDKDF (reference sequence). The ends were cut back, 3 bases at V and 4 bases at J, with 13 bases in the middle. The CDR3 contains 15 residues. CDR3 in amino acids: CATSSPGAGNQPQHF. For the CDR3, the DNA is TGTGCCACCAGCAGCCCCGGAGCTGGGAATCAGCCCCAGCATTTT.

The CDR3 here is CASSIASGGNNEQFF. For the CDR3, the DNA is TGTGCCAGTAGTATAGCTAGCGGGGGGAACAATGAGCAGTTCTTC. V usage is TRBV19 and J usage is TRBJ2-1; TRBD2 matches at 11 bases. V lost 1 base, J lost 5 bases, and 1 base stayed unmatched. The CDR3 has 15 residues. CDR1 LNHDA and CDR2 SQIVND come from the germline V gene (reference sequence).

CDR3 sequence: CASSLAPGGYVEKLFF. The CDR3 region has the DNA TGTGCCAGCAGCTTAGCCCCCGGCGGGTATGTGGAAAAACTGTTTTTT. This chain connects TRBV7-6 to TRBJ1-4; no clear D gene. The CDR3 consists of 16 residues. V was cut by 0 bases and J by 8 bases, with 16 bases left in between. Germline V gene data show CDR1 as SGHVS and CDR2 as FNYEAQ. The full variable domain, with the rest looked up from reference TRBV7-6 and TRBJ1-4, is GAGVSQSPRYKVTKRGQDVALRCDPISGHVSLYWYRQALGQGPEFLTYFNYEAQQDKSGLPNDRFSAERPEGSISTLTIQRTEQRDSAMYRCASSLAPGGYVEKLFFGSGTQLSVL.

The CDR3, as DNA: TGTGCCACCAGCAGAGAGGAGGCAGCCTACGAGCAGTACGTC. Protein product: CATSREEAAYEQYV. The V gene is TRBV15, the J gene TRBJ2-7; D may be TRBD2 (5 bases). Germline V CDR1 and CDR2: LNHNV, YYDKDF (reference sequence). The CDR3 consists of 14 residues. Trimming pared 0 bases from V and 2 bases from J, leaving 8 bases between.

The table lists this clone with a count of one. This sequence joins TRBV20-1 and TRBJ2-7; D is unresolved. Germline V gene data show CDR1 as DFQATT and CDR2 as SNEGSKA (reference sequence). The CDR3 has 10 amino acids. The V gene lost 2 bases and the J gene lost 4 bases, with 3 bases spanning the gap. CDR3 in DNA: TGCAGTGCTAGACAGTACGAGCAGTACTTC. As protein: CSARQYEQYF.

The genes are TRBV9 and TRBJ1-5; TRBD1 might be the D (5 bases). Germline assignment: CDR1 SGDLS and CDR2 YYNGEE. Trimming took 2 bases from V and 5 from J, leaving 14 bases between them. The CDR3 has 15 residues. DNA for the CDR3: TGTGCCAGCAGCGTGGGGGGATCCTACGATCAGCCCCAGCATTTT. It specifies CASSVGGSYDQPQHF.